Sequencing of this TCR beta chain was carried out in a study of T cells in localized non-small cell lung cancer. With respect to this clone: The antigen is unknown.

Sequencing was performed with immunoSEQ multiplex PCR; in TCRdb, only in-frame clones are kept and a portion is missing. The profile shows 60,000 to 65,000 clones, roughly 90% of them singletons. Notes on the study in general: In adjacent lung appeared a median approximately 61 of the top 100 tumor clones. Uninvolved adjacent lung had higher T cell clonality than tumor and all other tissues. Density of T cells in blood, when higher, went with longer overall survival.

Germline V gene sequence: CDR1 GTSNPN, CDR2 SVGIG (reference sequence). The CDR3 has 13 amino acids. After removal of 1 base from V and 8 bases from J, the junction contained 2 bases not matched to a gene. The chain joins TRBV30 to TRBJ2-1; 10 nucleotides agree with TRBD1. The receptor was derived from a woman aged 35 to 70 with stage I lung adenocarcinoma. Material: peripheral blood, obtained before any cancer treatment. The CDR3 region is CAWSAGQGYEQFF. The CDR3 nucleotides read TGTGCCTGGAGTGCGGGACAGGGGTATGAGCAGTTCTTC.